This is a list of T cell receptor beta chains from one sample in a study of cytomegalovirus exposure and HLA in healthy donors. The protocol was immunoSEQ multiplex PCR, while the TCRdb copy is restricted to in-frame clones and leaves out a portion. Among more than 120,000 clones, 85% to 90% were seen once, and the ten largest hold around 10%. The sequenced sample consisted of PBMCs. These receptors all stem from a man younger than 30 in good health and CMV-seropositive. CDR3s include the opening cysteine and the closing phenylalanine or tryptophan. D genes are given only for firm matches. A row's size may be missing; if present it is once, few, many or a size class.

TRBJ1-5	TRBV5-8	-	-	TGTGCCAGCAGCTATGCGGGGGGGACCGGTTTAGGTCAGCCCCAGCATTTT	CASSYAGGTGLGQPQHF
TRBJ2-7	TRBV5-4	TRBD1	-	TGTGCCAGCAGCTTGGACCGAGGACAGGGCTACGAGCAGTACTTC	CASSLDRGQGYEQYF
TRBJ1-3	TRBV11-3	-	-	TGTGCCAGCAGCTTAGAAGGGAGCAGAGACACCATATATTTT	CASSLEGSRDTIYF
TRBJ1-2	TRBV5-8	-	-	TGTGCCAGCAGTATTCCTCCCATTACGGGCTATGGCTACACCTTC	CASSIPPITGYGYTF
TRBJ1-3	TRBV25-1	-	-	TGTGCCAGCCTGGGGGGGCTGGTGGGAAACACCATATATTTT	CASLGGLVGNTIYF
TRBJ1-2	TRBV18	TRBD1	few	TGTGCCAGCTCACCAGTGACAGGGGGCTATGGCTACACCTTC	CASSPVTGGYGYTF
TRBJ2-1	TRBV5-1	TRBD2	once	TGCGCCAGCAGCTTGGCCCGAGCTAGCGGGAGGGACAATGAGCAGTTCTTC	CASSLARASGRDNEQFF
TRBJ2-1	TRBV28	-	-	TGTGCCAGCAGCTCCCAGGTTTACAATGAGCAGTTCTTC	CASSSQVYNEQFF
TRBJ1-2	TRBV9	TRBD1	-	TGTGCCAGCAGCGTAGCCGGGACAGGGGAAGGCTACACCTTC	CASSVAGTGEGYTF
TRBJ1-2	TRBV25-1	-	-	TGTGCCAGCAGTGAATTGTTAATTCCTGGTACAGAGCTCTACTTC	CASSELLIPGTELYF
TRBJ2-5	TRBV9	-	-	TGTGCCAGCAGCCCCCGGGGGGCCGCTGACCAAGAGACCCAGTACTTC	CASSPRGAADQETQYF
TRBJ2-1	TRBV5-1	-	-	TGCGCCAGCAGCTTGGAACTCCGCTCCTACAATGAGCAGTTCTTC	CASSLELRSYNEQFF
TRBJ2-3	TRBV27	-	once	TGTGCCAGCAGTTCCCTGACAGGTCCATTGGATACGCAGTATTTT	CASSSLTGPLDTQYF
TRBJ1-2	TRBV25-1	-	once	TGTGCCAGCAGTGATCCCTCGGGGAAGGTCGTAGGCTACACCTTC	CASSDPSGKVVGYTF
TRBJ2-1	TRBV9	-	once	TGTGCCAGCAGCGTAGAAGCGCGGGACGTTGAGCAGTTCTTC	CASSVEARDVEQFF
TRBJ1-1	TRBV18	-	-	TGTGCCAGCTCACTCCGGAACACTGAAGCTTTCTTT	CASSLRNTEAFF
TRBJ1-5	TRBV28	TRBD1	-	TGTGCCAGCAGGTCACAGGGGGCTCCCAATCAGCCCCAGCATTTT	CASRSQGAPNQPQHF
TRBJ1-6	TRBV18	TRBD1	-	TGTGCCAGCTCACGGTCGACAGGGGTTCAGAATTCACCCCTCCACTTT	CASSRSTGVQNSPLHF
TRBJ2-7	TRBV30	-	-	TGTGCCTGGAGTGTCGGGGAAAGCTACGACGAGCAGTACTTC	CAWSVGESYDEQYF
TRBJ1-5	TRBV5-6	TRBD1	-	TGTGCCAGCAGCCGGAGGGCAGGGGGGAATCAGCCCCAGCATTTT	CASSRRAGGNQPQHF
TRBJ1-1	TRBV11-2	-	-	TGTGCCAGCAGCTTAGATAGAACAGGGAAGACTGAAGCTTTCTTT	CASSLDRTGKTEAFF
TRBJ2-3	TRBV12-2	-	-	TGTGCAAGTCGCTTAGGCCCTAGGACAGATACGCAGTATTTT	CASRLGPRTDTQYF
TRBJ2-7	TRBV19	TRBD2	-	TGTGCCAGTAGTGCTAGCGGGAGGGCCTCGTACGAGCAGTACTTC	CASSASGRASYEQYF
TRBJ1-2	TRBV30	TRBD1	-	TGTGCCTGGGTTCGGGACAGCGCTAACTATGGCTACACCTTC	CAWVRDSANYGYTF
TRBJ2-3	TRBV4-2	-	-	TGTGCCAGCAGCTCGAGGTGGGGCGATATCACAGATACGCAGTATTTT	CASSSRWGDITDTQYF
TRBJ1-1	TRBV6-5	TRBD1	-	TGTGCCAGCAGTTCCACCCGGGACAGGGTGGTTTCGGCTTTCTTT	CASSSTRDRVVSAFF
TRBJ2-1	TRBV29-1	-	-	TGCAGCGTTAAACCACAGGGGGGGAGCTACAATGAGCAGTTCTTC	CSVKPQGGSYNEQFF
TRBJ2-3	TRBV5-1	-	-	TGCGCCAGCAGCAGATCCGGGGGCACAGATACGCAGTATTTT	CASSRSGGTDTQYF
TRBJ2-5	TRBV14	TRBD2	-	TGTGCCAGCAGCCTAATAGCGGGAGGGCCAGGTGGAGAGACCCAGTACTTC	CASSLIAGGPGGETQYF
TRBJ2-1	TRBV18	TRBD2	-	TGTGCCAGCTCACCCGGACTAGCGGGAGCCGGTGAGCAGTTCTTC	CASSPGLAGAGEQFF
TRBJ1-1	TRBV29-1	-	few	TGCAGCGTTGATCGGAGGAACACTGAAGCTTTCTTT	CSVDRRNTEAFF
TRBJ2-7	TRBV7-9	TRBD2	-	TGTGCCAGCAGCCCACGGACTAGCGGAACCTACGAGCAGTACTTC	CASSPRTSGTYEQYF
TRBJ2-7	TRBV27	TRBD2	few	TGTGCCAGCAGCCCCCGGGGGGGGCGATACGAGCAGTACTTC	CASSPRGGRYEQYF
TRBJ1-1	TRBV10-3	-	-	TGTGCCATAAAGCGGGACACCCTTAACACTGAAGCTTTCTTT	CAIKRDTLNTEAFF
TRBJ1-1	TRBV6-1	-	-	TGTGCCAGCAGTGAAAGAGCGGAAAGAGCTTTCTTT	CASSERAERAFF
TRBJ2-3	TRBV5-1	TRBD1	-	TGCGCCAGCAGCTTGAAGTGGGACAGGGGGTATACGCAGTATTTT	CASSLKWDRGYTQYF
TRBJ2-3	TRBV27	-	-	TGTGCCAGCAGTGGGACACCCTCTAGCACAGATACGCAGTATTTT	CASSGTPSSTDTQYF
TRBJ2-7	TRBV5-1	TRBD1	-	TGCGCCAGCAGCTTGGAAGGACAGGGAAGGGAGCAGTACTTC	CASSLEGQGREQYF